These T cell receptor beta chains were read from a single sample in a study of T cell responses to AZD1222 COVID-19 vaccine. TCRdb's copy holds only in-frame clones and misses some; the assay was immunoSEQ multiplex PCR. The profile shows roughly 150,000 clones, about nine tenths of them singletons. The sample in question was peripheral blood, obtained 28 days after the second AZD1222 dose. These receptors all come from an adult who received the AZD1222 COVID-19 vaccine. Each CDR3 is given with its conserved first and last residue. The D gene is left open where the match is weak. Some rows mark clone size as missing; the rest say once, few, many or name a class of expanded clone.

TRBV2,TRBJ2-7,NA,NA,CASRLNGVATYEQYF,TGTGCCAGCAGGCTAAACGGGGTCGCCACCTACGAGCAGTACTTC
TRBV9,TRBJ2-5,NA,TRBD2,CASSAGTSGIQETQYF,TGTGCCAGCAGCGCCGGGACTAGCGGGATCCAAGAGACCCAGTACTTC
TRBV4-3,TRBJ2-7,NA,TRBD1,CASSQGTGGDYEQYF,TGCGCCAGCAGCCAGGGGACAGGGGGAGACTACGAGCAGTACTTC
TRBV6-2/TRBV6-3,TRBJ1-3,NA,NA,CASSKNPGFSGNTSRNTIYF,TGTGCCAGCAGCAAAAACCCAGGGTTCTCTGGAAACACCTCGCGGAACACCATATATTTT
TRBV25-1,TRBJ1-1,NA,TRBD1,CASAGQGHTEAFF,TGTGCCAGCGCTGGACAGGGCCACACTGAAGCTTTCTTT
TRBV1,TRBJ1-5,NA,NA,CTSSYPFGGPDSNQPQHF,TGCACCAGCAGCTACCCCTTTGGGGGGCCGGATAGCAATCAGCCCCAGCATTTT
TRBV5-1,TRBJ1-6,NA,NA,CASSLAQGNSPLHF,TGCGCCAGCAGCTTGGCCCAGGGAAATTCACCCCTCCACTTT
TRBV18,TRBJ1-5,NA,NA,CASSPGSNQPQHF,TGTGCCAGCTCACCGGGTAGCAATCAGCCCCAGCATTTT
TRBV28,TRBJ1-5,NA,NA,CASRRYQDSNQPQHF,TGTGCCAGCAGGCGATACCAGGATAGCAATCAGCCCCAGCATTTT
TRBV6-5,TRBJ2-7,NA,NA,CASSYGYRTLYEQYF,TGTGCCAGCAGTTACGGATACCGGACACTTTACGAGCAGTACTTC
TRBV19,TRBJ2-3,NA,TRBD2,CASSTISGGATDTQYF,TGTGCCAGTAGTACCATTAGCGGGGGGGCCACGGATACGCAGTATTTT
TRBV28,TRBJ1-5,NA,TRBD1,CASSRTGGGQPQHF,TGTGCCAGCAGCCGAACAGGGGGCGGTCAGCCCCAGCATTTT
TRBV6-2/TRBV6-3,TRBJ2-7,NA,TRBD2,CASSSPRLAGDEQYF,TGTGCCAGCAGTTCCCCAAGACTAGCGGGAGATGAGCAGTACTTC
TRBV13,TRBJ2-2,NA,TRBD2,CASSLWTSLRNTGELFF,TGTGCCAGCAGCTTATGGACTAGCCTTAGGAACACCGGGGAGCTGTTTTTT
TRBV19,TRBJ2-5,NA,NA,CASSIRTQGGGETQYF,TGTGCCAGTAGTATTAGGACGCAGGGAGGGGGAGAGACCCAGTACTTC
TRBV7-2,TRBJ1-6,NA,NA,CASSRGGASSYNSPLHF,TGTGCCAGCAGCAGGGGGGGGGCCAGCTCCTATAATTCACCCCTCCACTTT
TRBV28,TRBJ2-7,NA,NA,CASSRRDSLYEQYF,TGTGCCAGCAGCCGCCGAGACAGTCTCTACGAGCAGTACTTC
TRBV19,TRBJ1-1,NA,NA,CASSILRDTEAFF,TGTGCCAGTAGTATTTTAAGGGACACTGAAGCTTTCTTT
TRBV6-5,TRBJ1-1,NA,TRBD1,CASSPDRVAEAFF,TGTGCCAGCAGCCCGGACAGGGTCGCTGAAGCTTTCTTT
TRBV19,TRBJ1-2,once,TRBD1,CASMGGTADNYGYTF,TGTGCCAGTATGGGAGGGACAGCGGATAACTATGGCTACACCTTC
TRBV20-1,TRBJ2-7,NA,NA,CSAPLGGGQYF,TGCAGTGCTCCCCTGGGAGGTGGGCAGTACTTC
TRBV2,TRBJ1-3,NA,NA,CASSEGAGGNTIYF,TGTGCCAGCAGTGAGGGGGCCGGTGGAAACACCATATATTTT
TRBV7-8,TRBJ2-1,NA,NA,CASSPKPSIRSSYNEQFF,TGTGCCAGCAGCCCTAAACCTAGCATACGTAGCTCCTACAATGAGCAGTTCTTC
TRBV7-2,TRBJ2-5,NA,NA,CASSLAPDGRGETQYF,TGTGCCAGCAGCTTAGCCCCGGACGGGAGAGGCGAGACCCAGTACTTC
TRBV7-7,TRBJ2-2,NA,TRBD1,CASSPTSGQGHTGELFF,TGTGCCAGCAGCCCTACATCGGGACAGGGGCACACCGGGGAGCTGTTTTTT
TRBV6-5,TRBJ1-1,NA,TRBD1,CASSYSGGQGEAFF,TGTGCCAGCAGTTACAGCGGGGGACAGGGGGAAGCTTTCTTT
TRBV11-2,TRBJ2-7,NA,NA,CASSLLDSTYEQYF,TGTGCCAGCAGCTTACTGGACTCCACCTACGAGCAGTACTTC
TRBV20-1,TRBJ2-5,NA,TRBD1,CSSNRGQTQYF,TGCAGCTCCAACAGGGGGCAGACCCAGTACTTC
TRBV5-1,TRBJ2-1,few,TRBD2,CASSAGTGLDHYNEQFF,TGCGCCAGCAGCGCAGGGACGGGACTAGACCACTACAATGAGCAGTTCTTC
TRBV2,TRBJ2-2,NA,TRBD2,CASSERLRGSGELFF,TGTGCCAGCAGTGAACGGTTGCGGGGGTCCGGGGAGCTGTTTTTT
TRBV19,TRBJ2-7,NA,NA,CASSGGQDNKQYF,TGTGCCAGTAGTGGAGGCCAAGACAACAAGCAGTACTTC
TRBV18,TRBJ2-2,NA,NA,CASSQDGSWGELFF,TGTGCCAGCTCACAAGACGGCTCGTGGGGGGAGCTGTTTTTT
TRBV5-1,TRBJ2-5,NA,NA,CASSLAWQGRIKETQYF,TGCGCCAGCAGCTTGGCCTGGCAGGGCCGGATCAAAGAGACCCAGTACTTC
TRBV12-3/TRBV12-4,TRBJ1-2,NA,NA,CASSQDGNYGYTF,TGTGCCAGCAGTCAGGACGGCAACTATGGCTACACCTTC
TRBV4-2,TRBJ2-7,NA,TRBD1,CASSLGQGLGEQYF,TGTGCCAGCAGCCTGGGACAGGGCCTCGGCGAGCAGTACTTC
TRBV27,TRBJ2-1,NA,TRBD2,CASSLASSGLGSYNEQFF,TGTGCCAGCAGCCTGGCAAGTAGCGGGCTTGGCTCCTACAATGAGCAGTTCTTC
TRBV18,TRBJ1-2,once,NA,CASSPNEGLSYGYTF,TGTGCCAGCTCACCAAATGAGGGCCTATCCTATGGCTACACCTTC
TRBV4-2,TRBJ1-5,NA,NA,CASSQGVDVQPQHF,TGTGCCAGCAGCCAAGGGGTCGATGTTCAGCCCCAGCATTTT
TRBV6-5,TRBJ1-1,NA,NA,CASTGSTEAFF,TGTGCCAGCACAGGGAGCACTGAAGCTTTCTTT
TRBV13,TRBJ1-5,NA,NA,CASSLKFGSPQHF,TGTGCCAGCAGCTTAAAGTTTGGGAGTCCCCAGCATTTT
TRBV7-2,TRBJ1-5,NA,NA,CASSLVVNQPQHF,TGTGCCAGCAGCTTAGTGGTTAATCAGCCCCAGCATTTT
TRBV2,TRBJ2-3,once,NA,CASIDWADTQYF,TGTGCCAGCATAGATTGGGCAGATACGCAGTATTTT
TRBV27,TRBJ1-3,NA,NA,CASSLFGAAGNTIYF,TGTGCCAGCAGTTTATTCGGGGCTGCGGGAAACACCATATATTTT
TRBV11-2,TRBJ2-5,NA,TRBD2,CASSSWAGVQETQYF,TGTGCCAGCAGCTCCTGGGCGGGGGTGCAAGAGACCCAGTACTTC
TRBV19,TRBJ2-7,NA,NA,CASSGGVEQYF,TGTGCCAGTAGCGGCGGGGTCGAGCAGTACTTC
TRBV5-1,TRBJ2-7,NA,TRBD1,CASSLTGDLSYEQYF,TGCGCCAGCAGCTTGACAGGGGACCTCTCCTACGAGCAGTACTTC
TRBV19,TRBJ1-5,NA,NA,CASSQEENQPQHF,TGTGCCAGTAGTCAGGAAGAAAATCAGCCCCAGCATTTT
TRBV14,TRBJ2-3,NA,NA,CASSQGGPGTDTQYF,TGTGCCAGCAGCCAAGGGGGACCTGGCACAGATACGCAGTATTTT
TRBV11-2,TRBJ2-2,NA,TRBD2,CASSRRWGGPYTGELFF,TGTGCCAGCAGCCGGCGGTGGGGAGGGCCCTACACCGGGGAGCTGTTTTTT
TRBV10-3,TRBJ1-2,NA,TRBD1,CAISSGQGYGYTF,TGTGCCATCAGTTCGGGACAGGGCTATGGCTACACCTTC
TRBV7-9,TRBJ1-1,NA,NA,CASRPTGMNTEAFF,TGTGCCAGCAGACCTACCGGAATGAACACTGAAGCTTTCTTT
TRBV3-1/TRBV3-2,TRBJ1-4,few,NA,CASSQGWVSKLFF,TGTGCCAGCAGCCAAGGTTGGGTTAGCAAACTGTTTTTT
TRBV6-6,TRBJ1-1,NA,TRBD1,CASSPDRGGAEAFF,TGTGCCAGCAGCCCCGACAGGGGGGGCGCTGAAGCTTTCTTT